The entry below gives a single TCR beta chain sequence along with its context. The table came from immunoSEQ multiplex PCR; TCRdb's copy has only in-frame clones and leaves some out. The table records 40,000 to 55,000 clones, 83% of them present only once. The data belong to a study of blood T cell repertoires in COVID-19. As for the study in general: The study drew acute and convalescent COVID-19 samples from the United States, Italy and Spain. Sources were T cells, B-cell-depleted T cells, or PBMCs; the material itself was cDNA or gDNA.

The sample was peripheral blood. This clonotype was sampled from a man aged 35 to 55 with acute or convalescent COVID-19.

The CDR3 region is CASSASGVTDTQYF. CDR3 nucleotides: TGTGCCAGCAGCGCTAGCGGGGTGACGGATACGCAGTATTTT. The chain carries TRBV9 and TRBJ2-3; TRBD2 agrees at 9 bases. Per germline, CDR1 SGDLS and CDR2 YYNGEE. Trimming at V came to 3 bases and at J to 6 bases, leaving 5 bases not matched to a gene. The CDR3 is 14 amino acids.